These 4 T cell receptor beta chains share one sample of origin, sequenced in a study of vaccination and CD4 T cells after COVID-19. Cultured CD4+ T-cell DNA underwent Oncomine TCR Beta short-read sequencing. TCRdb recomputed calls from the PCR reads with MiXCR, one row per CDR3 protein. The sample records thousands of distinct CDR3 sequences, about 40% being singletons. For these TCRs, the target antigens are not known. This sample's treatment: roughly nine-day PBMC culture with coronavirus spike peptide pools or control peptides (ViraFEST assay). The unexposed donor's CD4+ T cells were collected before the COVID-19 pandemic (2011-2018). The sequenced sample consisted of CD4+ T cells from blood, cultured in vitro. The receptors come from a human donor in good health.

This clonotype was seen a few times. The J gene is TRBJ1-2, the V gene TRBV20-1, with 7 bases lining up with TRBD1. Germline-derived CDR1 and CDR2 are DFQATT and SNEGSKA (reference sequence). The length of the CDR3 is 12 residues. The CDR3 DNA follows: TGCGGAGCCGGGACAGCAAACTATGGCTACACCTTC. This encodes CGAGTANYGYTF.

The rearrangement links TRBV12-3 or TRBV12-4 to TRBJ1-1; D is unresolved. V lost 2 bases and J 3 bases, leaving 7 bases between the germline ends. CDR3 length: 13 residues. The CDR3 protein is CASSLLVDTEAFF. The CDR3 coding sequence is TGTGCCAGCAGTTTACTGGTGGACACTGAAGCTTTCTTT.

This clonotype was detected a few times. This chain uses TRBV24-1 with TRBJ2-1; perhaps TRBD1 as D (6 bases). V dropped 7 bases and J dropped 12 bases, with 12 bases sitting between them. This CDR3 region has 11 residues. The V gene's germline CDR1 is KGHDR and CDR2 SFDVKD. CDR3 in amino acids: CATSQRGRQFF. The DNA for the CDR3 is TGTGCCACCAGCCAGAGGGGGAGGCAGTTCTTC.

This rearrangement joins TRBV19 to TRBJ2-2, with D maybe TRBD1 (5 bases). The CDR3 runs 17 residues. V lost 7 bases to trimming and J lost 6 bases, with 24 bases between them. Germline-derived CDR1 and CDR2 are LNHDA and SQIVND (reference sequence). CDR3 bases: TGTGCCAGTACCTTGGTAGAGACAGCTAAAGAAGCCGGGGAGCTGTTTTTT. Translation: CASTLVETAKEAGELFF.